Shown below are 10 T cell receptor beta chains from a single sample sequenced in a study of blood T cell repertoires in COVID-19. Assay: immunoSEQ multiplex PCR; the TCRdb copy retains only in-frame clones and omits some. In the table there are roughly 380,000 clones, about 91% of which are singletons. Sequenced: peripheral blood. Every receptor here comes from a woman aged 40-49 years with COVID-19, enrolled during active disease.

CDR3 nucleotides: TGTGCCAGCAGCAAACCGGGTCCCCGGAGCTCTGGAAACACCATATATTTT. Protein product: CASSKPGPRSSGNTIYF. The chain is built from TRBV7-2 and TRBJ1-3, with D uncertain. Trimming pared 5 bases from V and 0 bases from J, leaving 17 bases between. The CDR3 is 17 amino acids. CDR1 is SGHTA and CDR2 is FQGNSA in the germline V gene.

The chain uses TRBV6-2 or TRBV6-3 and TRBJ1-5, with 8 bases aligning to TRBD1. J lost 4 bases, V lost 3 bases, and 5 bases had no gene match. CDR1 MNHEY and CDR2 SVGEGT come from the germline V gene. CDR3 length: 15 residues. CDR3 DNA sequence: TGTGCCAGCAGTTATGACAGGGGTCAAAATCAGCCCCAGCATTTT. Translation: CASSYDRGQNQPQHF.

This chain connects TRBV29-1 to TRBJ1-4; 10 bases are a match to TRBD1. The CDR3 runs 13 residues. CDR1 is SQVTM and CDR2 is ANQGSEA in the germline V gene. V lost 7 bases and J lost 15; bases outside the gene matches: 14. Written as DNA, the CDR3 is TGCAGCGCCGAGGGACAGGGGCAAGGAGCGGTGTTTTTT. It is translated as CSAEGQGQGAVFF.

The chain couples TRBV7-8 to TRBJ1-6; weak D call: TRBD1 (5 bases). The CDR3 runs to 17 residues. Between the trimmed V and J ends, which lost 6 bases and 5 bases, there was a span of 20 bases. Germline CDR1 SGHVS, CDR2 FQNEAQ. For the CDR3, the DNA is TGTGCCAGCAGTCTTAACGGGGGTAAAAGGAATAATTCACCCCTCCACTTT. Translated, it gives CASSLNGGKRNNSPLHF.

Concerning this clone: The sample holds other DNA sequences that translate to the same CDR3. The J gene is TRBJ2-1, the V gene TRBV27, with a possible D match to TRBD1 (5 bases). The CDR3 is 14 residues long. CDR1 MNHEY and CDR2 SMNVEV come from the germline V gene (reference sequence). V dropped 2 bases and J dropped 4 bases, with 9 bases sitting between them. The CDR3 DNA reads TGTGCCAGCAGTTTACAGGGTGTATACAATGAGCAGTTCTTC. Residues: CASSLQGVYNEQFF.

The V call is TRBV4-2, the J call TRBJ1-3, with D uncertain. V was cut by 1 base and J by 0 bases, with 13 bases left in between. CDR3 size: 17 residues. Looked up from germline, CDR1 is LGHNA and CDR2 is YNFKEQ. CDR3 in DNA: TGTGCCAGCAGCCAAGTCGCAAGGGAGACCTCTGGAAACACCATATATTTT. Translated, it gives CASSQVARETSGNTIYF.

The V and J genes are TRBV19 and TRBJ2-3; 11 nucleotides align to TRBD2. V gave up 2 bases and J gave up 2 bases; unmatched junction bases: 12. The CDR3 is made up of 19 amino acids. Germline CDR1 LNHDA, CDR2 SQIVND (reference sequence). The CDR3 protein is CASSIYTSGSTRATDTQYF. CDR3 bases: TGTGCCAGTAGTATATATACTAGCGGGAGTACCAGGGCCACAGATACGCAGTATTTT.

The V gene is TRBV25-1, the J gene TRBJ1-6; D is possibly TRBD1 (6 bases). V was shortened by 0 bases and J by 8 bases, with 14 bases between the two germline ends. This CDR3 has 16 residues. Germline lookup yields CDR1 MGHDK and CDR2 SYGVNS. CDR3: CASSEYGGRGDSPLHF. In DNA, the CDR3 is TGTGCCAGCAGTGAATATGGGGGCAGGGGAGATTCACCCCTCCACTTT.

The chain has TRBV19 and TRBJ2-4; maybe TRBD1 (6 bases). Germline-derived CDR1 and CDR2 are LNHDA and SQIVND (reference sequence). The CDR3 consists of 13 residues. V lost 4 bases, J lost 8 bases, and 12 bases lay in between. The chain's CDR3 is CASSTRTADIQYF. In DNA, the CDR3 is TGTGCCAGTAGTACCCGGACAGCGGACATTCAGTACTTC.

The rearrangement links TRBV7-9 to TRBJ1-3; D is perhaps TRBD1 (6 bases). The V end lost 3 bases, the J end lost 2 bases, and 14 bases lay between the germline ends. This CDR3 region has 16 residues. Germline loops: CDR1 SEHNR, CDR2 FQNEAQ (reference sequence). The CDR3 loop reads CASSFSRDTTGNTIYF. The CDR3 nucleotides read TGTGCCAGCAGCTTTTCCCGGGACACTACTGGAAACACCATATATTTT.